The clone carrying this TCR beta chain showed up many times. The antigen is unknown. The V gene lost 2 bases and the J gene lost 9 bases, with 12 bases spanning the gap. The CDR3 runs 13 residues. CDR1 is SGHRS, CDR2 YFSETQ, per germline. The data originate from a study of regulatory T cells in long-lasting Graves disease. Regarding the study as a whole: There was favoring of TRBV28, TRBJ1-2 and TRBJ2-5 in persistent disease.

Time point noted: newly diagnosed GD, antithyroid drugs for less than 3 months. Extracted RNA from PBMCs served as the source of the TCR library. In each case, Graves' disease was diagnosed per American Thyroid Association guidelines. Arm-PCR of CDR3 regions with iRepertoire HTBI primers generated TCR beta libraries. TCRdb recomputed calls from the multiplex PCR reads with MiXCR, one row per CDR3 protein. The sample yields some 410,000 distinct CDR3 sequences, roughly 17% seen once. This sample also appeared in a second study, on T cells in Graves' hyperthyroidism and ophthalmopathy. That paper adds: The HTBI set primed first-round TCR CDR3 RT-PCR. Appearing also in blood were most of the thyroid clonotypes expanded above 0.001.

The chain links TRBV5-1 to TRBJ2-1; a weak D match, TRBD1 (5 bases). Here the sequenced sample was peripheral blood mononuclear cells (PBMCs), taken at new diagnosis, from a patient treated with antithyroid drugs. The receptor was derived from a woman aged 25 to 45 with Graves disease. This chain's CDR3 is CASSLRQRLEQFF. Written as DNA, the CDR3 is TGCGCCAGCAGCTTAAGACAGAGACTTGAGCAGTTCTTC.